This T cell receptor (beta chain) derives from a study of blood T cell repertoires in COVID-19. Study-wide context: The origin of the acute and convalescent COVID-19 samples was the United States, Italy and Spain. PBMCs, B-cell-depleted T cells, or T cells provided the cDNA or gDNA that made up the material.

Per the germline V gene, CDR1 is SGHNT and CDR2 is YYREEE (reference sequence). The CDR3 is made up of 15 amino acids. V lost 0 bases to trimming and J lost 4 bases; unmatched junction nucleotides: 4. Original handling: From reference gene primer amplification, estimates of nucleated cell counts were derived. Sequencing was performed with immunoSEQ multiplex PCR; in TCRdb, only in-frame clones are kept and a portion is missing. V, J and clone size are those of that table, while D and trimming were read from the DNA. The table lists 85,000 to 120,000 clones, approximately 86% of them singletons. The clonotype comes from a man between 45 and 60 years old with active or convalescent COVID-19. Sequenced material: peripheral blood. The V and J genes are TRBV5-4 and TRBJ2-5; 9 bases fit TRBD2. The CDR3 spells CASSLGAGGGETQYF. CDR3 in DNA: TGTGCCAGCAGCTTGGGTGCGGGGGGGGGAGAGACCCAGTACTTC.